This T cell receptor beta chain originates from a study of beta chain features in type 1 diabetes. Study in general: Sorted cells examined across all samples numbered around 99,000,000.

This clone was counted a few times. What it binds is not known. The investigators reverse transcribed all of the isolated RNA, so they sequenced expressed TCRB transcripts. The protocol was immunoSEQ multiplex PCR, while the TCRdb copy is restricted to in-frame clones and leaves out a portion. The sample consists of some 290,000 clones, 20% to 25% of them appearing once. This CDR3 has 15 residues. Germline V CDR1 and CDR2: KGHSH, LQKENI. Deletions cut 4 bases from V and 2 bases from J, with 13 bases between. Study outcomes and limitations: Shortening of TCRB CDR3s, moderate but significant, appeared in all four CD4+ subsets of Type 1 diabetes patients. Compared with healthy donors, patients appeared to share more similar naive, central memory and regulatory TCRB repertoires.

A heparinised blood draw that averaged about 110 mL was obtained once from each donor. Material: naive CD4+ T cells from blood. The receptor's source is a woman between 25 and 40 years old with type 1 diabetes. The chain joins TRBV18 to TRBJ2-3; a weak D match, TRBD1 (6 bases). The CDR3 reads CASSLQQGSTDTQYF. The CDR3 DNA sequence: TGTGCCAGCTCACTACAACAGGGATCCACAGATACGCAGTATTTT.